The 17 T cell receptor beta chains given below trace back to one sample, sequenced in a study of T cell changes during pregnancy in multiple sclerosis. Method: immunoSEQ multiplex PCR; TCRdb's copy keeps in-frame clones and lacks some. Of about 50,000 clones in the sample, about 93% were seen once. Material: CD4+ T cells from peripheral blood mononuclear cells, obtained in the second trimester of pregnancy. Receptors were obtained from a female donor with multiple sclerosis, enrolled in a pregnancy study.

The V gene is TRBV5-1, the J gene TRBJ1-3; D is uncertain. Germline CDR1 is SGHRS and CDR2 is YFSETQ. V was clipped by 0 bases and J by 0 bases, with 10 bases between them. This CDR3 is 16 amino acids long. Here the CDR3 reads CASSLERPSSGNTIYF. The CDR3 DNA follows: TGCGCCAGCAGCTTGGAACGCCCGAGCTCTGGAAACACCATATATTTT. Looking up the rest from reference TRBV5-1 and TRBJ1-3 gives the full variable domain: KAGVTQTPRYLIKTRGQQVTLSCSPISGHRSVSWYQQTPGQGLQFLFEYFSETQRNKGNFPGRFSGRQFSNSRSEMNVSTLELGDSALYLCASSLERPSSGNTIYFGEGSWLTVV.

The rearrangement uses TRBV6-6 and TRBJ2-6, with a weak D call TRBD1 (5 bases). The ends were cut back, 8 bases at V and 4 bases at J, with 12 bases in the middle. The CDR3 contains 14 residues. Germline CDR1 MNHNY, CDR2 SVGAGI (reference sequence). The CDR3 coding sequence is TGTGCCAGCCAGGGAATTTCAGGGGCCAACGTCCTGACTTTC. Residues: CASQGISGANVLTF.

This chain links TRBV19 with TRBJ1-2, with TRBD1 as a possible D gene (6 bases). CDR1 LNHDA and CDR2 SQIVND come from the germline V gene (reference sequence). The ends were cut back, 2 bases at V and 5 bases at J, with 18 bases in the middle. There are 16 residues in the CDR3. CDR3 residues: CASSIRQARGEYGYTF. CDR3 coding DNA: TGTGCCAGTAGTATAAGACAGGCCAGGGGTGAATATGGCTACACCTTC.

This clone was recorded only once. The rearrangement links TRBV4-1 to TRBJ1-1, with unresolved D. Germline V lookup: CDR1 MGHRA, CDR2 YSYEKL. There are 15 residues in the CDR3. V lost 0 bases and J lost 2, with 10 bases in between. CDR3 residues: CASSQDEGDNTEAFF. CDR3 DNA: TGCGCCAGCAGCCAAGATGAGGGAGACAACACTGAAGCTTTCTTT.

Worth noting for this clone: Additional DNA sequences in this sample encode the identical CDR3. The DNA of the CDR3 is TGTGCCAGCAGCCTAGGAGGACGGGACAGGGCGATCAATCAGCCCCAGCATTTT. Its translation is CASSLGGRDRAINQPQHF. The chain recombines TRBV7-9 with TRBJ1-5; TRBD1 matches 9 bases. The CDR3 has 18 residues. Germline V gene lookup returns CDR1 SEHNR and CDR2 FQNEAQ (reference sequence). V dropped 5 bases and J dropped 3; count of bases not matched to a gene: 14. The entire variable domain, with the rest obtained from reference TRBV7-9 and TRBJ1-5, is as follows: DTGVSQNPRHKITKRGQNVTFRCDPISEHNRLYWYRQTLGQGPEFLTYFQNEAQLEKSRLLSDRFSAERPKGSFSTLEIQRTEQGDSAMYLCASSLGGRDRAINQPQHFGDGTRLSIL.

The gene calls are TRBV19 and TRBJ2-3, with a possible D match to TRBD2 (6 bases). This CDR3 is 16 amino acids long. Germline CDR1 reads LNHDA; CDR2 reads SQIVND (reference sequence). The germline V and J ends were trimmed by 9 bases and 4 bases, with 23 bases remaining between them. DNA for the CDR3: TGTGCCAGCAGTCCTGGGACTTCCGGGGTCTCAGATACGCAGTATTTT. Protein: CASSPGTSGVSDTQYF.

This clone was recorded once. This chain uses TRBV19 with TRBJ1-5, with TRBD1 matching 9 bases. This CDR3 has 14 residues. Trimming at V came to 5 bases and at J to 7 bases, leaving 6 bases not matched to a gene. CDR1 is LNHDA, CDR2 SQIVND, per germline (reference sequence). The CDR3 is CASSVRQGEQPQHF. CDR3 coding DNA: TGTGCCAGTAGTGTAAGACAGGGGGAACAGCCCCAGCATTTT.

This chain connects TRBV5-4 to TRBJ2-1; 9 nucleotides match TRBD2. The V and J ends lost 0 bases and 4 bases, in that order; junction bases with no gene match: 5. The CDR3 extends over 16 amino acids. Looked up from germline, CDR1 is SGHNT and CDR2 is YYREEE (reference sequence). The CDR3 DNA reads as TGTGCCAGCAGCTTGGTCCTGGCGGGGGGGTACAATGAGCAGTTCTTC. It encodes CASSLVLAGGYNEQFF.

The chain combines TRBV29-1 with TRBJ1-1; D ambiguous. This CDR3 is 13 amino acids long. Trimming took off 8 bases at V and 3 bases at J, with 16 bases between the two ends. Germline-derived CDR1 and CDR2 are SQVTM and ANQGSEA. CDR3 in amino acids: CSQSKQRDTEAFF. The CDR3 bases are TGCAGCCAATCCAAACAACGGGACACTGAAGCTTTCTTT.

By share, this clone ranks as medium-sized. This rearrangement joins TRBV5-8 to TRBJ1-5, with D unresolved. CDR1 is SGHTS, CDR2 YDEGEE, per germline. This CDR3 comprises 15 residues. V was shortened by 1 base and J by 0 bases, with 8 bases between the two germline ends. In DNA, the CDR3 is TGTGCCAGCAGCTTGTACGGAGATAGCAATCAGCCCCAGCATTTT. It encodes CASSLYGDSNQPQHF. Complete variable domain (other parts from reference TRBV5-8 and TRBJ1-5): EAGVTQSPTHLIKTRGQQATLRCSPISGHTSVYWYQQALGLGLQFLLWYDEGEERNRGNFPPRFSGRQFPNYSSELNVNALELEDSALYLCASSLYGDSNQPQHFGDGTRLSIL.

CDR3 DNA: TGTGCCAGCAGCTTCTGGACAGTACCTAACACTGAAGCTTTCTTT. Translating it yields CASSFWTVPNTEAFF. The chain has TRBV5-8 and TRBJ1-1, with a possible D match to TRBD1 (6 bases). Between the trimmed V and J ends, which lost 2 bases and 2 bases, there was a span of 13 bases. Germline V lookup: CDR1 SGHTS, CDR2 YDEGEE. The CDR3 is 15 amino acids. Using reference TRBV5-8 and TRBJ1-1 for the parts outside the CDR3, the full variable domain is EAGVTQSPTHLIKTRGQQATLRCSPISGHTSVYWYQQALGLGLQFLLWYDEGEERNRGNFPPRFSGRQFPNYSSELNVNALELEDSALYLCASSFWTVPNTEAFFGQGTRLTVV.

The chain is built from TRBV10-1 and TRBJ2-3; D remains ambiguous. The CDR3 covers 13 residues. Germline V CDR1 and CDR2: WNHNN, SYGVQD (reference sequence). V shed 5 bases and J shed 6 bases, with 12 bases lying between them. CDR3 loop: CASSTLGLDTQYF. The DNA of the CDR3 is TGCGCCAGCAGTACTCTAGGATTGGATACGCAGTATTTT.

The rearrangement joins TRBV4-1 to TRBJ2-2, with a tentative D call TRBD2 (6 bases). Per germline, CDR1 MGHRA and CDR2 YSYEKL. The CDR3 covers 14 residues. The V end lost 2 bases, the J end lost 5 bases, and 9 bases lay between the germline ends. The CDR3 loop is CASSQPRGTGELFF. The DNA for the CDR3 is TGCGCCAGCAGCCAACCCCGGGGGACCGGGGAGCTGTTTTTT.

CDR3 sequence: CASSLGQGAQSTEAFF. CDR3 DNA sequence: TGCGCCAGCAGCTTGGGGCAGGGGGCGCAGAGCACTGAAGCTTTCTTT. The chain recombines TRBV5-1 with TRBJ1-1; 8 bases line up with TRBD1. The germline gives CDR1 SGHRS, CDR2 YFSETQ. This CDR3 contains 16 residues. V trimming: 0 bases; J trimming: 4 bases; junction bases outside the gene matches: 8.

J is TRBJ1-2 and V is TRBV5-1; 9 bases are a match to TRBD1. J gave up 1 base and V 0 bases, and 4 bases lay outside the gene matches. Germline values: CDR1 SGHRS, CDR2 YFSETQ. This CDR3 has 16 amino acids. CDR3 sequence: CASSLDTGQGNYGYTF. The CDR3 nucleotides are TGCGCCAGCAGCTTGGACACGGGACAGGGTAACTATGGCTACACCTTC.

This chain uses TRBV6-1 with TRBJ2-1; 9 bases line up with TRBD1. The CDR3 has 15 residues. Germline CDR1 reads MNHNS; CDR2 reads SASEGT. The V gene end was trimmed by 7 bases and the J gene end by 8 bases; junction bases not matched to a gene: 12. CDR3 DNA: TGTGCCAGCACCCTTCGGACAGGGGCTTGGGATGAGCAGTTCTTC. It encodes CASTLRTGAWDEQFF.

The genes are TRBV30 and TRBJ1-1; TRBD1 matches 8 bases. The CDR3 spans 14 residues. With 5 bases clipped from V and 1 base from J, the junction kept 6 bases outside the gene matches. Germline-derived CDR1 and CDR2 are GTSNPN and SVGIG (reference sequence). The CDR3 sequence: CAWDRQGTNTEAFF. As DNA, the CDR3 is TGTGCCTGGGATAGACAGGGGACGAACACTGAAGCTTTCTTT.